The 27 T cell receptor beta chains presented below share a single source sample, sequenced in a study of blood T cell repertoires in COVID-19. Only in-frame clones appear in the TCRdb table, and some are missing; sequencing was by immunoSEQ multiplex PCR. The sample has some 140,000 clones; 91% are singletons. Sequenced: peripheral blood. All receptors come from a man aged 50 or older with acute or convalescent COVID-19.

The genes are TRBV10-3 and TRBJ2-5; 8 bases map to TRBD1. The CDR3 covers 12 residues. With V trimmed by 10 bases and J by 5 bases, 6 bases remained unmatched. From germline, CDR1 is ENHRY and CDR2 SYGVKD. CDR3 sequence reads: CANGQGLETQYF. CDR3 sequence (DNA): TGTGCCAACGGACAGGGTCTGGAGACCCAGTACTTC.

The chain links TRBV24-1 to TRBJ2-2, with 11 bases fitting TRBD1. Trimming took 0 bases from V and 6 from J; bases not matched to a gene: 2. The CDR3 runs 16 residues. Germline loops: CDR1 KGHDR, CDR2 SFDVKD. The CDR3 protein is CATSDLRGQGAGELFF. The CDR3 region has the DNA TGTGCCACCAGTGATTTGAGGGGACAGGGGGCCGGGGAGCTGTTTTTT.

J is TRBJ1-2 and V is TRBV10-3; the D gene is possibly TRBD1 (6 bases). CDR1 and CDR2 from the germline V gene are ENHRY and SYGVKD. There are 15 residues in the CDR3. The V end was cut by 4 bases, the J end by 1 base, with 13 bases between. The CDR3 DNA sequence: TGTGCCATCAGTGGGGGGCTACGTAGTAACTATGGCTACACCTTC. Protein product: CAISGGLRSNYGYTF.

The chain couples TRBV4-1 to TRBJ2-1, with D perhaps matching TRBD1 (7 bases). Trimming cost V 1 base and J 1 base, with 14 bases left between them. The CDR3 runs 17 residues. Germline CDR1 reads MGHRA; CDR2 reads YSYEKL. CDR3 loop: CASSQVPAGQSYNEQFF. Here the CDR3 DNA reads TGCGCCAGCAGCCAAGTACCCGCGGGACAGTCCTACAATGAGCAGTTCTTC.

The chain uses TRBV6-6 and TRBJ1-4; tentatively, D is TRBD1 (5 bases). In germline, CDR1 is MNHNY, CDR2 SVGAGI (reference sequence). Trimming removed 7 bases from V and 4 bases from J, with 10 bases in between. This CDR3 comprises 13 residues. In DNA form, the CDR3 reads TGTGCCAGCATCAGGGCGAATAATGAAAAACTGTTTTTT. Amino acids: CASIRANNEKLFF.

The rearrangement joins TRBV6-5 to TRBJ1-2; 11 bases fit TRBD1. The CDR3 has 16 amino acids. J gave up 4 bases and V 0 bases, and 4 bases lay outside the gene matches. Germline V CDR1 and CDR2: MNHEY, SVGAGI. CDR3 in DNA: TGTGCCAGCAGTTACTCTCGGACAGGGGGCTCCTATGGCTACACCTTC. It encodes CASSYSRTGGSYGYTF.

CDR3 region: CASSMGGTGLNEQFF. Here the CDR3 DNA reads TGTGCCAGTAGTATGGGCGGGACAGGGCTAAATGAGCAGTTCTTC. V usage is TRBV19 and J usage is TRBJ2-1; 9 bases are shared with TRBD1. J gave up 7 bases and V 3 bases, and 7 bases lay outside the gene matches. The CDR3 has 15 residues. Germline V gene lookup returns CDR1 LNHDA and CDR2 SQIVND (reference sequence).

This clone occurred once. This chain connects TRBV6-5 to TRBJ2-5, with 8 bases aligning to TRBD2. The germline CDR1 and CDR2 sequences are MNHEY and SVGAGI. This CDR3 comprises 13 residues. After removal of 8 bases from V and 7 bases from J, the junction contained 9 bases not matched to a gene. CDR3 sequence reads: CASASGGVGTQYF. CDR3 in DNA: TGTGCCAGCGCGTCGGGAGGGGTGGGGACCCAGTACTTC.

The chain links TRBV7-8 to TRBJ2-5, with TRBD2 matching 7 bases. The CDR3 totals 13 residues. CDR1 is SGHVS, CDR2 FQNEAQ, per germline. The J segment lost 2 bases and the V segment lost 5 bases, leaving 2 bases of the junction unmatched. The CDR3 DNA sequence: TGTGCCAGCAGCACGCGGGAGCAAGAGACCCAGTACTTC. Translating gives CASSTREQETQYF.

V usage is TRBV28 and J usage is TRBJ1-2; D might be TRBD1 (5 bases). The CDR3 contains 15 residues. The germline CDR1 and CDR2 sequences are MDHEN and SYDVKM. Trimming left V 0 bases short and J 7 bases short, with 15 bases between. The CDR3 here is CASSLWGGGSFGYTF. In nucleotides, the CDR3 is TGTGCCAGCAGTTTATGGGGGGGAGGTTCGTTTGGCTACACCTTC.

The chain carries TRBV18 and TRBJ1-1, with TRBD1 matching over 12 bases. In germline, CDR1 is KGHSH, CDR2 LQKENI. This CDR3 comprises 20 residues. V trimming: 0 bases; J trimming: 0 bases; junction bases outside the gene matches: 11. In DNA, the CDR3 is TGTGCCAGCTCACCACCGCGGGGACAGGGGGCATTTTGGCTGAACACTGAAGCTTTCTTT. Amino acids: CASSPPRGQGAFWLNTEAFF.

The rearrangement links TRBV28 to TRBJ1-1; D is unclear. The CDR3 has 12 amino acids. The germline gives CDR1 MDHEN, CDR2 SYDVKM. Trimming removed 3 bases at V and 11 bases at J, with 13 bases between. This chain's CDR3 is CASSLNRVRAFF. The CDR3 DNA is TGTGCCAGCAGTTTGAACCGGGTCCGGGCTTTCTTT. The variable domain in full, with the rest retrieved from reference TRBV28 and TRBJ1-1, is DVKVTQSSRYLVKRTGEKVFLECVQDMDHENMFWYRQDPGLGLRLIYFSYDVKMKEKGDIPEGYSVSREKKERFSLILESASTNQTSMYLCASSLNRVRAFFGQGTRLTVV.

The chain combines TRBV3-1 (or the pseudogene TRBV3-2) with TRBJ2-1, with TRBD2 matching over 15 bases. This CDR3 is built from 15 residues. V lost 4 bases to trimming and J lost 7 bases; unmatched junction nucleotides: 2. CDR1 LGHDT and CDR2 YNNKEL come from the germline V gene (reference sequence). CDR3 DNA: TGTGCCAGCAGCCTAGGGACTAGCGGGGGGAATGAGCAGTTCTTC. This gives the protein CASSLGTSGGNEQFF.

This rearrangement joins TRBV4-3 to TRBJ1-2; D gene unclear. Germline CDR1 reads LGHNA; CDR2 reads YSLEER. The CDR3 runs to 14 residues. The V end lost 0 bases, the J end lost 4 bases, and 9 bases lay between the germline ends. The CDR3 bases are TGCGCCAGCAGCCAAGATCGAGAAAGCTATGGCTACACCTTC. Protein sequence: CASSQDRESYGYTF.

This clone was recorded a few times. The J gene is TRBJ2-1, the V gene TRBV6-5; perhaps TRBD2 as D (6 bases). Germline V lookup: CDR1 MNHEY, CDR2 SVGAGI. CDR3 length: 15 amino acids. V was shortened by 2 bases and J by 1 base, with 9 bases between the two germline ends. The CDR3 reads CASSYRRESYNEQFF. CDR3 coding DNA: TGTGCCAGCAGTTACCGGAGGGAGTCCTACAATGAGCAGTTCTTC.

This clone appeared a single time. The chain joins TRBV27 to TRBJ2-3, with 11 positions matching TRBD1. From germline, CDR1 is MNHEY and CDR2 SMNVEV (reference sequence). With V trimmed by 6 bases and J by 1 base, 3 bases remained unmatched. This CDR3 region has 15 residues. CDR3 protein: CASSGGQGGTDTQYF. CDR3 coding DNA: TGTGCCAGCAGCGGGGGACAGGGGGGCACAGATACGCAGTATTTT.

V gene TRBV27 combines with J gene TRBJ2-1, with 7 positions matching TRBD2. With V trimmed by 4 bases and J by 2 bases, 8 bases remained unmatched. CDR1 is MNHEY, CDR2 SMNVEV, per germline (reference sequence). The CDR3 runs 16 residues. The CDR3 coding sequence is TGTGCCAGCAGTTCATACCGGGACTATCCCTACAATGAGCAGTTCTTC. Its translation is CASSSYRDYPYNEQFF.

The chain couples TRBV7-8 to TRBJ1-5; TRBD1 is a possible D gene (6 bases). V lost 2 bases and J 6 bases, leaving 11 bases between the germline ends. The CDR3 is made up of 14 amino acids. Germline lookup yields CDR1 SGHVS and CDR2 FQNEAQ. DNA of the CDR3: TGTGCCAGCAGCTTAAGGGGGGGCACTCAGCCCCAGCATTTT. It encodes CASSLRGGTQPQHF.

This clone was picked up one time. V usage is TRBV28 and J usage is TRBJ1-1; 7 positions match TRBD1. With 8 bases clipped from V and 2 bases from J, the junction kept 5 bases outside the gene matches. The CDR3 loop spans 13 amino acids. CDR1 and CDR2 (germline): MDHEN, SYDVKM. The CDR3 region is CASLHRGNTEAFF. The DNA of the CDR3 is TGTGCCAGCTTGCACAGGGGAAACACTGAAGCTTTCTTT. Filled out from reference TRBV28 and TRBJ1-1, the complete variable domain reads DVKVTQSSRYLVKRTGEKVFLECVQDMDHENMFWYRQDPGLGLRLIYFSYDVKMKEKGDIPEGYSVSREKKERFSLILESASTNQTSMYLCASLHRGNTEAFFGQGTRLTVV.

CDR3 DNA: TGTGCCAGCGCGACTAGCGGGGGGGCCGCAGATACGCAGTATTTT. The encoded protein is CASATSGGAADTQYF. The chain links TRBV2 to TRBJ2-3; 14 bases are shared with TRBD2. The germline V gene has CDR1 SNHLY and CDR2 FYNNEI. V lost 8 bases and J lost 4; bases outside the gene matches: 5. The CDR3 has 15 residues. The full variable domain, in which reference TRBV2 and TRBJ2-3 provide the parts outside the CDR3, is EPEVTQTPSHQVTQMGQEVILRCVPISNHLYFYWYRQILGQKVEFLVSFYNNEISEKSEIFDDQFSVERPDGSNFTLKIRSTKLEDSAMYFCASATSGGAADTQYFGPGTRLTVL.

V usage is TRBV9 and J usage is TRBJ1-3; 7 bases line up with TRBD1. Germline CDR1 is SGDLS and CDR2 is YYNGEE. This CDR3 has 16 residues. Trimming took 5 bases from V and 0 from J; bases not matched to a gene: 8. The CDR3 DNA reads TGTGCCAGCAGTTTTGACAGGGAAAGCTCTGGAAACACCATATATTTT. Its protein is CASSFDRESSGNTIYF. The whole variable domain, remainder taken from reference TRBV9 and TRBJ1-3, is DSGVTQTPKHLITATGQRVTLRCSPRSGDLSVYWYQQSLDQGLQFLIQYYNGEERAKGNILERFSAQQFPDLHSELNLSSLELGDSALYFCASSFDRESSGNTIYFGEGSWLTVV.

The V and J genes are TRBV19 and TRBJ1-5; D unclear. The CDR3 runs to 14 residues. Deletions cut 7 bases from V and 0 bases from J, with 10 bases between. Germline V gene sequence: CDR1 LNHDA, CDR2 SQIVND (reference sequence). CDR3 nucleotides: TGTGCCAGTAACCAGTTACCTAGCAATCAGCCCCAGCATTTT. This codes for CASNQLPSNQPQHF.

This clone has just one count. The DNA for the CDR3 is TGTGCCAGTGCCGGCGGGCTTCGCACAGATACGCAGTATTTT. Its translation is CASAGGLRTDTQYF. The V call is TRBV6-5, the J call TRBJ2-3, with D perhaps matching TRBD2 (5 bases). The germline CDR1 and CDR2 sequences are MNHEY and SVGAGI. The CDR3 loop spans 14 amino acids. V was clipped by 9 bases and J by 1 base, with 14 bases between them.

This sequence joins TRBV7-2 and TRBJ2-1; perhaps TRBD1 as D (6 bases). V was pared by 5 bases and J by 4 bases, with 9 bases between. Germline values: CDR1 SGHTA, CDR2 FQGNSA. This CDR3 comprises 13 residues. As DNA, the CDR3 is TGTGCCAGCAGCCCAGGACAGTACAATGAGCAGTTCTTC. Translation: CASSPGQYNEQFF. Full variable domain (remainder filled in from reference TRBV7-2 and TRBJ2-1): GAGVSQSPSNKVTEKGKDVELRCDPISGHTALYWYRQSLGQGLEFLIYFQGNSAPDKSGLPSDRFSAERTGGSVSTLTIQRTQQEDSAVYLCASSPGQYNEQFFGPGTRLTVL.

J is TRBJ1-4 and V is TRBV7-8, with no clear D. Trimming removed 8 bases from V and 7 bases from J, with 17 bases in between. Germline V lookup: CDR1 SGHVS, CDR2 FQNEAQ. The CDR3 has 14 residues. The CDR3 loop is CASRKGGNSEKLFF. The CDR3 DNA sequence: TGTGCCAGCCGTAAAGGAGGAAATAGTGAAAAACTGTTTTTT.

This chain joins TRBV29-1 and TRBJ1-2; maybe TRBD1 (5 bases). V shed 6 bases and J shed 4 bases, with 21 bases lying between them. CDR1 SQVTM and CDR2 ANQGSEA come from the germline V gene. The CDR3 has 15 amino acids. The CDR3 is CSVNGGEEAFYGYTF. CDR3 sequence (DNA): TGCAGCGTCAACGGGGGGGAGGAGGCTTTCTATGGCTACACCTTC.

This rearrangement joins TRBV11-2 to TRBJ2-1; 8 nucleotides line up with TRBD1. Germline-derived CDR1 and CDR2 are SGHAT and FQNNGV. This CDR3 is 13 amino acids long. The junction had 3 bases not matched to a gene; V was cut back by 5 bases and J by 6 bases. The CDR3 sequence: CASSTTGGNEQFF. In nucleotides, the CDR3 is TGTGCCAGCAGCACTACAGGGGGCAATGAGCAGTTCTTC.